This TCR beta chain derives from a study of T cell responses to AZD1222 COVID-19 vaccine. Study conclusions and caveats: An increase in Spike-specific TCR breadth and depth was observed after two AZD1222 doses. The study sampled repertoires only after the peak T cell response.

The V end lost 3 bases, the J end lost 4 bases, and 10 bases lay between the germline ends. The CDR3 has 14 amino acids. The germline V gene encodes CDR1 SEHNR and CDR2 FQNEAQ (reference sequence). Sequencing used immunoSEQ multiplex PCR; TCRdb keeps in-frame clones, though not all of them. The sample consists of more than 50,000 clones, approximately 90% of them appearing once. Of note for this clone: What it binds is not known.

This rearrangement joins TRBV7-9 to TRBJ1-5; no clear D gene. The clonotype originates from an adult in good health. Sample: peripheral blood, taken on day 0 of AZD1222 vaccination. The CDR3 DNA reads TGTGCCAGCAGCTTTGGAACGAAGAATCAGCCCCAGCATTTT. Translating gives CASSFGTKNQPQHF.